The 6 T cell receptor beta chains below were found in one sample sequenced in a study of post-analysis software for immune sequencing data (dated by TCRdb to the mid-2010s). What the research found in general, with its limitations: Significantly higher frequencies in patients than in controls were found for roughly 5 TRBV segments, including TRBV5-6, TRBV5-1 and TRBV20-1.

Library preparation was by PCR. The sample was run on an Illumina HiSeq 2500. To reduce PCR and sequencing biases, unique molecular identifiers were built into the TCR beta cDNA libraries. TCRdb passed the public sequencing reads through fastp at Q25 and MiXCR, retaining productive beta sequences. Entries that share a CDR3 protein sequence are merged under the most common genes and DNA. The sample has around 500,000 distinct CDR3 sequences on record, less than 40% of them singletons. The ten largest account for 4.5% to 7.5% of the sample. Antigens of these TCRs are unknown. Sequencing input: blood. These receptors were collected from a girl aged 2 to 17 with multiple sclerosis.

Here the CDR3 DNA reads TGTGCCAGCAGCCGTCGCGGACAGTACAACACCGGGGAGCTGTTTTTT. Amino acid sequence: CASSRRGQYNTGELFF. The chain is built from TRBV3-1 and TRBJ2-2; D may be TRBD1 (6 bases). The germline CDR1 and CDR2 sequences are LGHDT and YNNKEL (reference sequence). There are 16 residues in the CDR3. V was trimmed by 4 bases and J by 2 bases, leaving 14 bases between them.

This clonotype was found many times. The chain uses TRBV20-1 and TRBJ2-3, with 9 bases that match TRBD1. Germline CDR1 reads DFQATT; CDR2 reads SNEGSKA (reference sequence). The CDR3 has 13 amino acids. V dropped 6 bases and J dropped 5; count of bases not matched to a gene: 6. The CDR3, as DNA: TGCAGTGCCTCAGGGACAGGGCTAGATACGCAGTATTTT. It specifies CSASGTGLDTQYF.

The rearrangement links TRBV6-2 or TRBV6-3 to TRBJ2-7; 8 nucleotides line up with TRBD1. The CDR3 runs to 15 residues. CDR1 and CDR2 (germline): MNHEY, SVGEGT. After removal of 2 bases from V and 0 bases from J, the junction contained 3 bases not matched to a gene. The CDR3 DNA reads TGTGCCAGCAGTTACGGGGACAGGTACTCCTACGAGCAGTACTTC. The encoded protein is CASSYGDRYSYEQYF.

This clonotype was seen a handful of times. The V and J genes are TRBV6-5 and TRBJ2-3, with D uncertain. The ends were cut back, 2 bases at V and 7 bases at J, with 19 bases in the middle. The CDR3 covers 16 residues. Germline V lookup: CDR1 MNHEY, CDR2 SVGAGI. Here the CDR3 reads CASSYTQTPTRNTQYF. In DNA, the CDR3 is TGTGCCAGCAGTTACACCCAGACCCCGACAAGGAATACGCAGTATTTT.

CDR3 DNA sequence: TGTGCCAGCAGCTTAGGGCAGGGGCGAGAAAAACTGTTTTTT. It codes for CASSLGQGREKLFF. This sequence joins TRBV7-6 and TRBJ1-4, with a weak D call TRBD1 (6 bases). CDR3 length equals 14 residues. V gave up 1 base and J gave up 8 bases, with 11 bases separating them. The V gene's germline CDR1 is SGHVS and CDR2 FNYEAQ.

This clonotype was observed a handful of times. The chain uses TRBV7-9 and TRBJ2-7, with TRBD1 as a possible D gene (6 bases). Trimming cost V 1 base and J 1 base, with 14 bases left between them. This CDR3 spans 16 amino acids. Germline V gene sequence: CDR1 SEHNR, CDR2 FQNEAQ (reference sequence). The CDR3 loop reads CASSLEVGTLSYEQYF. CDR3 nucleotide sequence: TGTGCCAGCAGCTTAGAGGTCGGGACATTGTCCTACGAGCAGTACTTC.